This TCR beta chain was captured by sequencing in a study of blood T cell repertoires in COVID-19. Study as a whole: Spain, Italy and the United States supplied samples that represented acute and convalescent COVID-19. PBMCs, B-cell-depleted T cells, or T cells provided the cDNA or gDNA that made up the material.

The authors' processing: Researchers report that nucleated cell counts were estimated from reference gene primer amplification. Data came from immunoSEQ multiplex PCR; TCRdb stores just in-frame clones and leaves some out. The DNA was the basis for D and trimming; V, J and clone size are from that table. The table has about half a million clones, 80% to 90% seen once. The CDR3 runs 15 residues. Looked up from germline, CDR1 is LGHDT and CDR2 is YNNKEL (reference sequence). Trimming removed 4 bases from V and 4 bases from J; junction bases left unmatched: 5. The clonotype originates from a human donor in a cohort sampled during active COVID-19. Sequencing was done on a sample of peripheral blood. The V gene is TRBV3-1 (or the pseudogene TRBV3-2), the J gene TRBJ1-5; 9 nucleotides line up with TRBD1. CDR3 in amino acids: CASSPRTGDNQPQHF. As DNA, the CDR3 is TGTGCCAGCAGCCCGCGGACAGGGGATAATCAGCCCCAGCATTTT.